Listed below are T cell receptor beta chains from one sample, sequenced in a study of preoperative IRX-2 immunotherapy in early breast cancer. Repertoires were generated with immunoSEQ multiplex PCR, while TCRdb's copy carries only in-frame clones and drops some. Altogether about 37,000 clones are present, 82% being singletons, with the ten largest covering over 1.3%. The sequences come from lymph node tissue, collected after IRX-2 immunotherapy. All receptors come from a human donor with breast cancer. Each CDR3 is given with its conserved first and last residue. The order of the fields is V gene, clone size, CDR3 length, J gene, D gene, CDR3 DNA, CDR3 protein. The D gene is left open where the match is weak. For some rows the clone size is stated as once, few or many, or as a class when expanded; others skip it.

TRBV5-1	NA	15	TRBJ2-7	NA	TGCGCCAGCAGCTTGGGGCGGCAGGGGGGCAACGAGCAGTACTTC	CASSLGRQGGNEQYF
TRBV18	NA	14	TRBJ2-5	NA	TGTGCCAGCTCACCATCACACAACCAAGAGACCCAGTACTTC	CASSPSHNQETQYF
TRBV11-3	NA	15	TRBJ1-3	NA	TGTGCCAGCAGCTTAACTCCGGACTCTGGAAACACCATATATTTT	CASSLTPDSGNTIYF
TRBV6-8	NA	12	TRBJ1-2	TRBD1	TGTGCCAGTGGGACAGGGCCCTATGGCTACACCTTC	CASGTGPYGYTF
TRBV11-3	NA	15	TRBJ2-7	TRBD1	TGTGCCAGCAGCTTAGGGGGGACAGGGGGCGCCTGGCAGTACTTC	CASSLGGTGGAWQYF
TRBV11-3	NA	16	TRBJ2-1	TRBD2	TGTGCCAGCAGCTTGGGACTAGCGGGGGGTTACAATGAGCAGTTCTTC	CASSLGLAGGYNEQFF
TRBV6-8	NA	14	TRBJ1-2	NA	TGTGCCAGCAGTTACTCGATAGGGGACTATGGCTACACCTTC	CASSYSIGDYGYTF
TRBV5-1	NA	15	TRBJ2-1	NA	TGCGCCAGCAGCTCGGACAGATACTCCTACAATGAGCAGTTCTTC	CASSSDRYSYNEQFF
TRBV6-8	once	15	TRBJ2-7	NA	TGTGCCAGCACGGTGCAGCTGGGTTTCACCTACGAGCAGTACTTC	CASTVQLGFTYEQYF
TRBV11-3	NA	15	TRBJ1-4	NA	TGTGCCAGCAGCGAACGACTTGGGACTAATGAAAAACTGTTTTTT	CASSERLGTNEKLFF
TRBV2	NA	17	TRBJ1-6	TRBD1	TGTGCCAGCAGTGAAGAGGGGGCAGGGGTGATTAATTCACCCCTCCACTTT	CASSEEGAGVINSPLHF
TRBV5-1	NA	15	TRBJ2-1	NA	TGCGCCAGCAGCCAACCGGGACGGGTCTACAATGAGCAGTTCTTC	CASSQPGRVYNEQFF
TRBV12-2	NA	19	TRBJ2-7	NA	TGTGCAAGTCGCTTCCCAGACCCTCCGAAGACACTCCGATCCTACGAGCAGTACTTC	CASRFPDPPKTLRSYEQYF
TRBV6-8	NA	15	TRBJ1-1	NA	TGTGCCAGCAGTTACTCGAAACAGGTGAACACTGAAGCTTTCTTT	CASSYSKQVNTEAFF
TRBV11-3	NA	19	TRBJ2-6	NA	TGTGCCAGCAGCTCAACCCGGTGGAGGGAGAACTCTGGGGCCAACGTCCTGACTTTC	CASSSTRWRENSGANVLTF
TRBV6-8	few	14	TRBJ1-1	TRBD1	TGTGCCAGCAGTGATAGACAGGGGAACACTGAAGCTTTCTTT	CASSDRQGNTEAFF
TRBV19	NA	14	TRBJ2-1	NA	TGTGCCAGCAACTTAGGGGGGGGCTTGGATGAGCAGTTCTTC	CASNLGGGLDEQFF
TRBV18	NA	16	TRBJ2-7	NA	TGTGCCAGCTCACCACAAGTTGGCGATAGCTCCTACGAGCAGTACTTC	CASSPQVGDSSYEQYF
TRBV28	once	15	TRBJ2-2	NA	TGTGCCAGCAGTCCATCCCGGCGGGTCACCGGGGAGCTGTTTTTT	CASSPSRRVTGELFF
TRBV6-8	NA	14	TRBJ2-2	TRBD2	TGTGCCATCAGCGGGGAGACGAACACCGGGGAGCTGTTTTTT	CAISGETNTGELFF
TRBV15	NA	16	TRBJ1-5	NA	TGTGCCACCAGCAGAGATTATGAAGGGACCCAGGTGACCCAGCATTTT	CATSRDYEGTQVTQHF
TRBV1	once	15	TRBJ1-1	NA	TGCGCCAGTACGAGTATGGACGGAGTGAACACTGAAGCTTTCTTT	CASTSMDGVNTEAFF
TRBV7-1	few	17	TRBJ2-1	TRBD2	TGTGCCAGCAGCTTAGGGACTAGCGGGGCCAACCGGGATGAGCAGTTCTTC	CASSLGTSGANRDEQFF
TRBV5-1	NA	16	TRBJ2-6	NA	TGCGCCAGCAGCACTGGACGGGACTCTGGGGCCAACGTCCTGACTTTC	CASSTGRDSGANVLTF
TRBV19	NA	16	TRBJ1-4	NA	TGTGCCAGTAGTATAGTTCTGGGGCTCTTTCGTGAAAAACTGTTTTTT	CASSIVLGLFREKLFF
TRBV28	NA	14	TRBJ1-1	NA	TGTGCCAGCAGTCCGCGGTACAGGGACACTGAAGCTTTCTTT	CASSPRYRDTEAFF
TRBV6-8	NA	14	TRBJ2-7	NA	TGTGCCAGCAGTTACAGACTGTTAACCTACGAGCAGTACTTC	CASSYRLLTYEQYF
TRBV6-4	once	17	TRBJ1-1	NA	TGTGCCAGCAGTGAAAGACCGACAGGTCCTTGGAACACTGAAGCTTTCTTT	CASSERPTGPWNTEAFF
TRBV11-3	few	15	TRBJ1-5	TRBD1	TGTGCCAGCAGCGAGCAGGGGACAGGCAATCAGCCCCAGCATTTT	CASSEQGTGNQPQHF
TRBV11-3	NA	14	TRBJ2-7	NA	TGTGCCAGCACCACTCAGGGTTCTTTCTACGAGCAGTACTTC	CASTTQGSFYEQYF
TRBV11-3	NA	15	TRBJ2-5	TRBD1	TGTGCCAGCAGCCGACAGGGGGCGCCCCAAGAGACCCAGTACTTC	CASSRQGAPQETQYF
TRBV6-8	few	20	TRBJ2-4	TRBD2	TGTGCCAGCAGTGAGTCTAGCGGGGGCCACTTCGCCTCAGCCAAAAACATTCAGTACTTC	CASSESSGGHFASAKNIQYF
TRBV28	NA	16	TRBJ1-5	NA	TGTGCCAGCAATATGGGTTGGGTTTGGTCAGATCAGCCCCAGCATTTT	CASNMGWVWSDQPQHF
TRBV6-7	NA	15	TRBJ1-4	NA	TGTGCCAGCAGTGATTTGGGGGCTACTAATGAAAAACTGTTTTTT	CASSDLGATNEKLFF
TRBV5-1	NA	15	TRBJ1-4	TRBD1	TGCGCCAGCAGCTTGGCCGGGACAGCTAATGAAAAACTGTTTTTT	CASSLAGTANEKLFF
TRBV15	few	16	TRBJ1-4	NA	TGTGCCACCAGCAGAGATACGGGATTGCCCCTGGGAAAACTGTTTTTT	CATSRDTGLPLGKLFF
TRBV19	NA	17	TRBJ2-5	TRBD2	TGTGCCAGTAGTATAGGCGGGACTAGCGGTTCCCAAGAGACCCAGTACTTC	CASSIGGTSGSQETQYF
TRBV28	NA	12	TRBJ1-2	NA	TGTGCCAGCAGTTCCTCTTACTATGGCTACACCTTC	CASSSSYYGYTF
TRBV16	NA	15	TRBJ1-5	TRBD1	TGTGCCAGCAGCCTAGCGACAGGGTCGGGTCAGCCCCAGCATTTT	CASSLATGSGQPQHF
TRBV19	NA	15	TRBJ1-1	TRBD1	TGTGCCAGTAGTTCCGGACAGGTCATGAACACTGAAGCTTTCTTT	CASSSGQVMNTEAFF
TRBV6-8	few	16	TRBJ1-6	TRBD1	TGTGCCAGCAGTCTTGAAAAGACAGGGATGGGATCACCCCTCCACTTT	CASSLEKTGMGSPLHF
TRBV11-3	NA	15	TRBJ2-3	TRBD2	TGTGCCAGCGGACGCCGGCGGGGGGTAGGAGATACGCAGTATTTT	CASGRRRGVGDTQYF
TRBV6-8	NA	15	TRBJ2-5	NA	TGTGCCAGCAGTTACTCTGGCAGGGGTCAAGAGACCCAGTACTTC	CASSYSGRGQETQYF
TRBV7-5	NA	17	TRBJ1-6	NA	TGTGCCAGCAGCTTGGTACAGGGAGGATATGGTAATTCACCCCTCCACTTT	CASSLVQGGYGNSPLHF
TRBV5-1	once	14	TRBJ2-3	NA	TGCGCCAGCAGCTTGTCCTCAGGGACAGATACGCAGTATTTT	CASSLSSGTDTQYF
TRBV11-3	NA	14	TRBJ1-1	NA	TGTGCCAGCAGGTGGGGGGCCGGGAACACTGAAGCTTTCTTT	CASRWGAGNTEAFF
TRBV6-8	NA	14	TRBJ1-6	NA	TGTGCCAGCAGTTACGTGGGGGAGCAGTCACCCCTCCACTTT	CASSYVGEQSPLHF
TRBV11-3	once	16	TRBJ2-1	TRBD2	TGTGCCAGCAGCGACCTACTAGCGGGGCAGGGCGATGAGCAGTTCTTC	CASSDLLAGQGDEQFF
TRBV25-1	NA	14	TRBJ1-1	TRBD1	TGTGCCAGCACCGAACGGGGACAGGGGGGTGAAGCTTTCTTT	CASTERGQGGEAFF
TRBV4-1	NA	17	TRBJ1-1	NA	TGCGCCAGCAGCCAAGCTGCCAGGGGAGATGGAAACACTGAAGCTTTCTTT	CASSQAARGDGNTEAFF
TRBV28	NA	15	TRBJ1-5	NA	TGTGCCAGCAGTTTCGAGGGGTTGGGCAATCAGCCCCAGCATTTT	CASSFEGLGNQPQHF
TRBV1	NA	18	TRBJ1-1	NA	TGCGCCAGCAGCCAAGATCTGGCCAGACCCCAAATGAACACTGAAGCTTTCTTT	CASSQDLARPQMNTEAFF
TRBV19	NA	15	TRBJ2-7	NA	TGTGCCAGTAGTATTCGGGGGTTTGACCCATACGAGCAGTACTTC	CASSIRGFDPYEQYF
TRBV6-8	NA	15	TRBJ1-2	NA	TGTGCCAGCAGTATCGACAGCCTAGGGGGCTATGGCTACACCTTC	CASSIDSLGGYGYTF
TRBV11-1	NA	14	TRBJ1-5	NA	TGTGCCAGCAGCTTGCGTGTAGGTGATCAGCCCCAGCATTTT	CASSLRVGDQPQHF